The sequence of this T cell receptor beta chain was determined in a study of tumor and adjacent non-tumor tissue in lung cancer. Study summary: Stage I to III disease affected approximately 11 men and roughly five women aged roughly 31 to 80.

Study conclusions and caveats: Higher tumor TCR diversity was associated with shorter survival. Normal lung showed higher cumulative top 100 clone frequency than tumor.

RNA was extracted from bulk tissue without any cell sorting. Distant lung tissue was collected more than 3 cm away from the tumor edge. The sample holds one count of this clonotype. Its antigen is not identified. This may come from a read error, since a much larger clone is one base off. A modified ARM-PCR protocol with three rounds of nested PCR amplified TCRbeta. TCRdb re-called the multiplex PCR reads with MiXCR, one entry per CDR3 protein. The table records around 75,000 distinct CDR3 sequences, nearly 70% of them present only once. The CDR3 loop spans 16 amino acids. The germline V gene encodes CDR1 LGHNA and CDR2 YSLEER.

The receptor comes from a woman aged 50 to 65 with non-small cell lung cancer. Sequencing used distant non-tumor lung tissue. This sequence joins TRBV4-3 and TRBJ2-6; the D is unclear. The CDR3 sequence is CARSQDGRTGANVLTF. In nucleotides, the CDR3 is TGCGCCAGGAGCCAAGATGGAAGGACTGGGGCCAACGTCCTGACTTTC.